The 26 T cell receptor beta chains below were found in one sample sequenced in a study of OX40 agonist ivuxolimab in advanced cancers. The repertoire was sequenced with immunoSEQ multiplex PCR; TCRdb's copy has only in-frame clones and lacks some. The sample has about 48,000 clones, around 84% seen once. The sample here was CD4+ or CD8+ T cells sorted from blood, taken in a trial of the OX40 agonist ivuxolimab. The receptors here all came from an adult with an advanced solid tumor such as melanoma, head and neck, liver or kidney cancer.

The CDR3 DNA reads as TGCGCCACCGCACTAGCGACGGGAAACATTCAGTACTTC. Translated, it gives CATALATGNIQYF. V usage is TRBV5-1 and J usage is TRBJ2-4; 7 nucleotides agree with TRBD2. With V trimmed by 9 bases and J by 6 bases, 9 bases remained unmatched. Germline V gene sequence: CDR1 SGHRS, CDR2 YFSETQ. The CDR3 runs to 13 residues.

The rearrangement joins TRBV7-3 to TRBJ2-1, with D uncertain. The CDR3 contains 13 residues. In germline, CDR1 is SGHTA, CDR2 FQGTGA. With 5 bases removed from V and 5 bases from J, the gap between germline ends came to 10 bases. In nucleotides, the CDR3 is TGTGCCAGCAGCCCGCTACCGAACAATGAGCAGTTCTTC. It encodes CASSPLPNNEQFF.

For this clone: Other DNA sequences in this sample translate to the same CDR3. The chain has TRBV11-2 and TRBJ1-1; maybe TRBD1 (6 bases). The CDR3 is made up of 14 amino acids. Trimming left V 2 bases short and J 1 base short, with 8 bases between. Germline V gene data show CDR1 as SGHAT and CDR2 as FQNNGV. DNA of the CDR3: TGTGCCAGCAGCTTAACCAGGGGGAACACTGAAGCTTTCTTT. This translates into CASSLTRGNTEAFF. Supplemented by reference TRBV11-2 and TRBJ1-1, the full variable domain reads EAGVAQSPRYKIIEKRQSVAFWCNPISGHATLYWYQQILGQGPKLLIQFQNNGVVDDSQLPKDRFSAERLKGVDSTLKIQPAKLEDSAVYLCASSLTRGNTEAFFGQGTRLTVV.

V and J are TRBV5-1 and TRBJ2-3; D may be TRBD2 (5 bases). Per the germline V gene, CDR1 is SGHRS and CDR2 is YFSETQ. V lost 4 bases and J 4 bases, leaving 22 bases between the germline ends. CDR3 length: 17 residues. The CDR3 nucleotides are TGCGCCAGCAGCCGCCGATCCCCGAGGGCCGGGTCAGATACGCAGTATTTT. It encodes CASSRRSPRAGSDTQYF. Full variable domain (rest looked up from reference TRBV5-1 and TRBJ2-3): KAGVTQTPRYLIKTRGQQVTLSCSPISGHRSVSWYQQTPGQGLQFLFEYFSETQRNKGNFPGRFSGRQFSNSRSEMNVSTLELGDSALYLCASSRRSPRAGSDTQYFGPGTRLTVL.

The chain combines TRBV5-5 with TRBJ1-2; 10 bases line up with TRBD1. V lost 4 bases to trimming and J lost 10 bases; unmatched junction nucleotides: 13. The CDR3 is 15 residues long. Per the germline V gene, CDR1 is SGHKS and CDR2 is YYEKEE (reference sequence). The CDR3 spells CASSAPGQGILHYTF. The CDR3 bases are TGTGCCAGCAGCGCGCCGGGACAGGGGATCCTCCACTACACCTTC. Drawing the rest from reference TRBV5-5 and TRBJ1-2, the complete variable domain is DAGVTQSPTHLIKTRGQQVTLRCSPISGHKSVSWYQQVLGQGPQFIFQYYEKEERGRGNFPDRFSARQFPNYSSELNVNALLLGDSALYLCASSAPGQGILHYTFGSGTRLTVV.

The rearrangement joins TRBV15 to TRBJ1-5, with TRBD1 identical over 8 bases. The V gene's germline CDR1 is LNHNV and CDR2 YYDKDF (reference sequence). This CDR3 region has 15 residues. With V trimmed by 5 bases and J by 5 bases, 8 bases remained unmatched. This CDR3 is CATSGQGAGDQPQHF. The CDR3 nucleotides are TGTGCCACCAGCGGGCAGGGGGCGGGTGATCAGCCCCAGCATTTT.

The chain uses TRBV5-5 and TRBJ2-7; the match to TRBD1 covers 9 bases. In germline, CDR1 is SGHKS, CDR2 YYEKEE (reference sequence). V was clipped by 0 bases and J by 1 base; unmatched bases: 5. This CDR3 region has 16 residues. The CDR3 spells CASSLGRTGASYEQYF. The CDR3 nucleotides read TGTGCCAGCAGCTTGGGTCGGACAGGGGCTTCCTACGAGCAGTACTTC.

This clone was seen a few times. The rearrangement uses TRBV2 and TRBJ1-1; a weak D match, TRBD1 (6 bases). The CDR3 has 15 residues. Germline V gene lookup returns CDR1 SNHLY and CDR2 FYNNEI. Deletions cut 4 bases from V and 7 bases from J, with 19 bases between. Here the CDR3 DNA reads TGTGCCAGCAGTGCTACAGGGCCCCGGAGGGGTGAAGCTTTCTTT. Translation: CASSATGPRRGEAFF.

In this sample, this clone turned up a few times. V and J are TRBV7-3 and TRBJ2-2; no clear D gene. Deletions cut 7 bases from V and 8 bases from J, with 8 bases between. This CDR3 is 11 amino acids long. Germline values: CDR1 SGHTA, CDR2 FQGTGA. CDR3 in DNA: TGTGCCAGCACCCCTGGAGGGGAGCTGTTTTTT. Translated: CASTPGGELFF.

This clone was observed a few times. The CDR3 spells CASSATSGNTEAFF. Written as DNA, the CDR3 is TGTGCCAGCAGCGCAACCTCCGGGAACACTGAAGCTTTCTTT. The chain combines TRBV9 with TRBJ1-1; D gene uncertain. CDR1 SGDLS and CDR2 YYNGEE come from the germline V gene. Trimming removed 3 bases at V and 1 base at J, with 10 bases between. This CDR3 is built from 14 residues.

This clone showed up just once. This chain connects TRBV7-2 to TRBJ2-3; 8 bases agree with TRBD2. Germline V CDR1 and CDR2: SGHTA, FQGNSA. The CDR3 loop spans 18 amino acids. Unmatched junction bases numbered 13, after V lost 5 bases and J lost 0 bases. CDR3 DNA sequence: TGTGCCAGCAGCCAGAGACCCCATAGCGGGGCCAGCACAGATACGCAGTATTTT. Its translation: CASSQRPHSGASTDTQYF.

The rearrangement uses TRBV4-1 and TRBJ1-3; 10 bases fit TRBD1. The CDR3 loop spans 17 amino acids. V gave up 2 bases and J gave up 1 base; unmatched junction bases: 5. Germline lookup yields CDR1 MGHRA and CDR2 YSYEKL. The DNA of the CDR3 is TGCGCCAGCAGCCAACCAAGACAGGGGGCTTCTGGAAACACCATATATTTT. Translating gives CASSQPRQGASGNTIYF.

This sequence joins TRBV4-1 and TRBJ2-1; 7 bases line up with TRBD2. This CDR3 is 16 amino acids long. Trimming removed 1 base from V and 0 bases from J; junction bases left unmatched: 3. Looked up from germline, CDR1 is MGHRA and CDR2 is YSYEKL. CDR3 sequence reads: CASSQGRGSSYNEQFF. CDR3 nucleotide sequence: TGCGCCAGCAGCCAAGGGCGGGGGAGCTCCTACAATGAGCAGTTCTTC.

J is TRBJ1-3 and V is TRBV6-1; the match to TRBD1 covers 7 bases. V dropped 5 bases and J dropped 2; count of bases not matched to a gene: 3. Germline CDR1 reads MNHNS; CDR2 reads SASEGT. The CDR3 is made up of 14 amino acids. The CDR3 loop is CASSQGGTGNTIYF. The CDR3 DNA follows: TGTGCCAGCAGTCAGGGGGGTACTGGAAACACCATATATTTT.

The genes are TRBV7-6 and TRBJ2-6; D unresolved. CDR1 and CDR2 from the germline V gene are SGHVS and FNYEAQ. The CDR3 spans 13 residues. The V end was cut by 6 bases, the J end by 1 base, with 4 bases between. CDR3 sequence: CASRTSGANVLTF. The CDR3 nucleotides are TGTGCCAGCAGGACGTCTGGGGCCAACGTCCTGACTTTC. Full variable domain (remainder filled in from reference TRBV7-6 and TRBJ2-6): GAGVSQSPRYKVTKRGQDVALRCDPISGHVSLYWYRQALGQGPEFLTYFNYEAQQDKSGLPNDRFSAERPEGSISTLTIQRTEQRDSAMYRCASRTSGANVLTFGAGSRLTVL.

The J gene is TRBJ2-5, the V gene TRBV2; the D gene is possibly TRBD2 (6 bases). V lost 6 bases to trimming and J lost 7 bases, with 15 bases between them. This CDR3 has 13 amino acids. Looked up from germline, CDR1 is SNHLY and CDR2 is FYNNEI. CDR3: CASSPAWRGTQYF. CDR3 bases: TGTGCCAGCAGCCCCGCCTGGAGGGGGACCCAGTACTTC.

The rearrangement joins TRBV9 to TRBJ2-7; 7 bases are shared with TRBD2. The germline V gene encodes CDR1 SGDLS and CDR2 YYNGEE. Unmatched junction bases numbered 10, after V lost 5 bases and J lost 2 bases. The CDR3 is made up of 15 amino acids. As DNA, the CDR3 is TGTGCCAGCAGTGCTTCGGCTAGCGGAACCTACGAGCAGTACTTC. Encoded protein: CASSASASGTYEQYF.

The chain uses TRBV28 and TRBJ2-3; perhaps TRBD2 as D (5 bases). Trimming took off 2 bases at V and 0 bases at J, with 15 bases between the two ends. Germline CDR1 reads MDHEN; CDR2 reads SYDVKM. The CDR3 is made up of 17 amino acids. The CDR3 loop is CASSLSPGRTSTDTQYF. CDR3 coding DNA: TGTGCCAGCAGTTTAAGTCCCGGGCGGACTAGCACAGATACGCAGTATTTT.

This rearrangement joins TRBV15 to TRBJ2-1, with 8 bases that match TRBD1. J lost 1 base, V lost 1 base, and 6 bases had no gene match. The CDR3 is 17 amino acids. Germline-derived CDR1 and CDR2 are LNHNV and YYDKDF (reference sequence). The CDR3 reads CATSRVIDRGSYNEQFF. CDR3 nucleotide sequence: TGTGCCACCAGCAGAGTGATAGACAGGGGATCCTACAATGAGCAGTTCTTC.

This clone was counted a few times. The J gene is TRBJ1-4, the V gene TRBV5-1, with D uncertain. The germline V gene encodes CDR1 SGHRS and CDR2 YFSETQ. V gave up 4 bases and J gave up 0 bases, with 7 bases separating them. The CDR3 has 14 residues. The CDR3 reads CASSPLTTNEKLFF. CDR3 DNA: TGCGCCAGCAGCCCATTAACAACTAATGAAAAACTGTTTTTT. The full variable domain, its missing parts supplied by reference TRBV5-1 and TRBJ1-4, is KAGVTQTPRYLIKTRGQQVTLSCSPISGHRSVSWYQQTPGQGLQFLFEYFSETQRNKGNFPGRFSGRQFSNSRSEMNVSTLELGDSALYLCASSPLTTNEKLFFGSGTQLSVL.

The chain links TRBV27 to TRBJ1-2, with a tentative D call TRBD1 (6 bases). Looked up from germline, CDR1 is MNHEY and CDR2 is SMNVEV (reference sequence). Trimming pared 5 bases from V and 7 bases from J, leaving 20 bases between. The CDR3 is 15 amino acids. Here the CDR3 reads CASSPRGAPRGGYTF. The CDR3 bases are TGTGCCAGCAGTCCCCGGGGGGCTCCACGGGGTGGCTACACCTTC.

V gene TRBV6-1 combines with J gene TRBJ2-3; TRBD2 aligns across 8 bases. The CDR3 runs to 15 residues. In germline, CDR1 is MNHNS, CDR2 SASEGT. V was pared by 2 bases and J by 2 bases, with 3 bases of the junction left unmatched. The CDR3 here is CASSELAGYTDTQYF. The CDR3 DNA reads as TGTGCCAGCAGTGAACTAGCGGGTTACACAGATACGCAGTATTTT.

The V and J genes are TRBV5-8 and TRBJ1-5; no clear D. There are 15 residues in the CDR3. V was clipped by 0 bases and J by 2 bases, with 9 bases between them. Looked up from germline, CDR1 is SGHTS and CDR2 is YDEGEE. The CDR3 bases are TGTGCCAGCAGCTTGGAAGGGCAGGGCAATCAGCCCCAGCATTTT. It specifies CASSLEGQGNQPQHF.

The chain is built from TRBV4-2 and TRBJ2-1; weak D call: TRBD2 (5 bases). The CDR3 runs 13 residues. Looked up from germline, CDR1 is LGHNA and CDR2 is YNFKEQ. V gave up 1 base and J gave up 6 bases, with 7 bases separating them. The CDR3 here is CASSQVLANEQFF. CDR3 bases: TGTGCCAGCAGCCAAGTTCTAGCCAATGAGCAGTTCTTC.

CDR3 in amino acids: CAIRAGLAGFPEQFF. The DNA for the CDR3 is TGTGCCATCAGGGCCGGACTAGCGGGATTCCCTGAGCAGTTCTTC. The chain has TRBV10-3 and TRBJ2-1; 12 bases line up with TRBD2. The CDR3 covers 15 residues. CDR1 is ENHRY, CDR2 SYGVKD, per germline. J lost 9 bases, V lost 6 bases, and 9 bases had no gene match.

The gene calls are TRBV15 and TRBJ1-1; 7 bases are a match to TRBD1. The CDR3 contains 16 residues. Germline CDR1 is LNHNV and CDR2 is YYDKDF (reference sequence). The ends lost 3 bases at V and 2 bases at J; junction bases unmatched: 9. The CDR3 sequence: CATSSPGQKLNTEAFF. In DNA form, the CDR3 reads TGTGCCACCAGCAGTCCGGGACAGAAGCTTAACACTGAAGCTTTCTTT. The complete variable domain, with remaining parts taken from reference TRBV15 and TRBJ1-1, reads DAMVIQNPRYQVTQFGKPVTLSCSQTLNHNVMYWYQQKSSQAPKLLFHYYDKDFNNEADTPDNFQSRRPNTSFCFLDIRSPGLGDTAMYLCATSSPGQKLNTEAFFGQGTRLTVV.